One TCR beta chain is described in this entry. Its recognized antigen is unknown. No per-base quality is available; no much larger clone lies one base away. In Seattle, one collaborating source enrolled patients while the infection was active and tracked those patients longitudinally over the course of disease. Collaborating institutions collected whole blood in K2EDTA tubes following their own protocols. For TCRbeta analysis, collaborators shipped samples as frozen whole blood, isolated PBMCs, or DNA extracted from either of those sample types. This entry comes from a study of blood T cell repertoires in COVID-19 (dated by TCRdb to the early 2020s). Notes on the research overall: Samples covering the acute and convalescent phases of COVID-19 were provided by collaborators in the United States, Italy and Spain. The material from the prospective study consisted of cDNA or gDNA derived from T cells, B-cell-depleted T cells, or PBMCs. Deeply sampled blood TCRbeta repertoires from subjects exposed to, actively infected with, or recovered from COVID-19 were included in the dataset. The repertoires were released in a freely available public database meant as a resource for research on the immune response to SARS-CoV-2. The samples were drawn from two sources: the first 160 participants of the ongoing ImmuneRACE study, and 1,200 or so subjects contributed by 6 global collaborators. A de-identified subject ID, COVID-19 status, age in years and sex were almost always included in the sample metadata. HLA class I and class II types, where available, came from metadata supplied by the sample provider rather than from assay-based typing. The investigation overall reported the following: Clinical and demographic metadata were provided uncurated, with the amount varying by source and participant.

TCRbeta CDR3 regions were amplified from genomic DNA using the immunoSEQ Assay, a bias-controlled multiplex PCR. As for how the authors treated the data: The number of nucleated cells in each sample was estimated from the amplification of reference gene primers within the assay. Sequence reads were collapsed and filtered to measure the absolute abundance of every unique TCRbeta CDR3 rearrangement. For each sample, productive Simpson clonality was calculated as the square root of Simpson's diversity index across productive rearrangements. Drawn from immuneACCESS, this table holds only the in-frame rearrangements with V and J called that TCRdb kept. Clones are partly lost; checked studies trace under half to an unresolved V gene and leave the rest unexplained. V and J calls plus clone size are reproduced from that table; the DNA served to infer D and trimming. The sample table records about 130,000 clones; about 88% of these occur just once. The ten largest account for approximately 4.6% of the sample.

From cysteine to phenylalanine, the CDR3 is 17 amino acids long. CDR3 DNA is the only sequence kept; it has 51 bases, read in frame from the first base. Germline trimming: 2 bases from V, 1 base from J; junction bases outside gene matches: 7. The germline V gene provides CDR1 SNHLY and CDR2 FYNNEI. The chain is encoded by TRBV2 joined to TRBJ2-3, with 9 bases aligning to TRBD2. The specimen was peripheral blood. The receptor was derived from a man in his fifties or sixties with COVID-19, enrolled during active disease. The CDR3 loop reads CASSESSRTSGTDTQYF. At the DNA level, the sequence is TGTGCCAGCAGTGAATCTTCGAGGACTAGCGGCACAGATACGCAGTATTTT.